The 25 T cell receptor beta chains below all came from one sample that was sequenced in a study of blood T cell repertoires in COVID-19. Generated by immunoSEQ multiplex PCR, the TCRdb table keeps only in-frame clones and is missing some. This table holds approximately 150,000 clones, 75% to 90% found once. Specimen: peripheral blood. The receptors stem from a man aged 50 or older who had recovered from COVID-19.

CDR3 protein: CASSQERTSGDTQYF. The CDR3 bases are TGTGCCAGCAGCCAAGAACGGACCTCGGGGGATACGCAGTATTTT. This chain uses TRBV4-2 with TRBJ2-3; possibly TRBD2 for D (5 bases). V was pared by 0 bases and J by 6 bases, with 13 bases between. The CDR3 contains 15 residues. Germline values: CDR1 LGHNA, CDR2 YNFKEQ.

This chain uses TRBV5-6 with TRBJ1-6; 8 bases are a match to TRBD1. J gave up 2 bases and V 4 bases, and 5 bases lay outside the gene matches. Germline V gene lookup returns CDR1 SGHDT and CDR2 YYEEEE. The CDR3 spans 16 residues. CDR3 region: CASSIDRGAYNSPLHF. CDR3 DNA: TGTGCCAGCAGCATCGACAGGGGTGCCTATAATTCACCCCTCCACTTT.

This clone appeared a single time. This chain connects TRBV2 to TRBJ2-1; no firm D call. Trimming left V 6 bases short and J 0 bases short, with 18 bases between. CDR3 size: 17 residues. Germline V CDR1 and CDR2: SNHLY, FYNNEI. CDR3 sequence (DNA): TGTGCCAGCAGCCTACTTACGGCGGCGAGCTCCTACAATGAGCAGTTCTTC. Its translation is CASSLLTAASSYNEQFF.

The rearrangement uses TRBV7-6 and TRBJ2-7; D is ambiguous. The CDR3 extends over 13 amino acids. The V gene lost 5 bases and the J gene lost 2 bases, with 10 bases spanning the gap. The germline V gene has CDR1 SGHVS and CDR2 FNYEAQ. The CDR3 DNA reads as TGTGCCAGCAGCCTAGGTCGGGCCTACGAGCAGTACTTC. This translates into CASSLGRAYEQYF.

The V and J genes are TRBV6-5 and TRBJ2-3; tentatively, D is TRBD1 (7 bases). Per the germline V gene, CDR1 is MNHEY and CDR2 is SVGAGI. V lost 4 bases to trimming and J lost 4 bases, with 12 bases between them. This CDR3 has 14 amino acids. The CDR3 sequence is CASSFSRGADTQYF. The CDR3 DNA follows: TGTGCCAGCAGTTTTTCCAGGGGGGCAGATACGCAGTATTTT.

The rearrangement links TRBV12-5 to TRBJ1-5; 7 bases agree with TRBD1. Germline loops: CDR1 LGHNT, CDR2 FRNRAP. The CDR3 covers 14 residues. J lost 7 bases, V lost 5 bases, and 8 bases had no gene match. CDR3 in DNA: TGTGCTAGTGGTCTACAGGGGCCGGAGCAGCCCCAGCATTTT. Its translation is CASGLQGPEQPQHF.

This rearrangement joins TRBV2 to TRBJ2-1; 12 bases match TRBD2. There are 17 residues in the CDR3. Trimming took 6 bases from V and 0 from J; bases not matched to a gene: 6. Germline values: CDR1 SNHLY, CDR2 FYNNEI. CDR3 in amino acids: CASRRTSGASSYNEQFF. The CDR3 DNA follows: TGTGCCAGCAGGCGGACTAGCGGGGCGAGCTCCTACAATGAGCAGTTCTTC.

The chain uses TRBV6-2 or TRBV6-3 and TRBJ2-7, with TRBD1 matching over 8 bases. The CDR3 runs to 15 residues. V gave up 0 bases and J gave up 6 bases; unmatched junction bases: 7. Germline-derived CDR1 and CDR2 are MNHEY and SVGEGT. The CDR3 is CASSYSPDRVPEQYF. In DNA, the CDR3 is TGTGCCAGCAGTTACTCGCCGGACAGGGTACCCGAGCAGTACTTC.

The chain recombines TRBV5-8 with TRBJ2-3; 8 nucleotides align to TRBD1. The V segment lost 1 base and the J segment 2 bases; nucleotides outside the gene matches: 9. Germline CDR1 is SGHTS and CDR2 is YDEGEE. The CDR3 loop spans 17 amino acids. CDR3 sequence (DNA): TGTGCCAGCAGCTTGCATCGACAGGGGTCGTACACAGATACGCAGTATTTT. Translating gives CASSLHRQGSYTDTQYF.

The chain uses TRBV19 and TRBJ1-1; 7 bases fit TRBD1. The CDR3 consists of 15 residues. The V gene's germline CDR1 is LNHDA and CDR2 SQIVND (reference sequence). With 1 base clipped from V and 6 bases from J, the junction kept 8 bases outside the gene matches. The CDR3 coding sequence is TGTGCCAGTAGTATAGTTCGGACAGGTGGCTCTGAAGCTTTCTTT. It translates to CASSIVRTGGSEAFF.

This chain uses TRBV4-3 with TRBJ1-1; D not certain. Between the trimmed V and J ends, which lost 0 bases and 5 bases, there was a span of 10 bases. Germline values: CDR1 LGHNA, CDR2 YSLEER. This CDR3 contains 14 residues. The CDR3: CASSQEWEATEAFF. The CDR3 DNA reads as TGCGCCAGCAGCCAAGAATGGGAGGCAACTGAAGCTTTCTTT.

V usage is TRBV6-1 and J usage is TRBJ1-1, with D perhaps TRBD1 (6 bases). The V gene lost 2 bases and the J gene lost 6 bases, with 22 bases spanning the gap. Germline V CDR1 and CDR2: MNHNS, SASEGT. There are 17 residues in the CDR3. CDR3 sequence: CASSESGGRRIIAEAFF. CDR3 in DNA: TGTGCCAGCAGTGAATCGGGGGGGCGTAGAATTATCGCTGAAGCTTTCTTT.

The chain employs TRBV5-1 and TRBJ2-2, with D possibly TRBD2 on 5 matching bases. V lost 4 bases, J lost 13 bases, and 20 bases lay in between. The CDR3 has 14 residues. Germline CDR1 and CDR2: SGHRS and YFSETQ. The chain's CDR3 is CASSPATGSRGLFF. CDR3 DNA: TGCGCCAGCAGCCCCGCAACGGGGTCCCGAGGGCTGTTTTTT.

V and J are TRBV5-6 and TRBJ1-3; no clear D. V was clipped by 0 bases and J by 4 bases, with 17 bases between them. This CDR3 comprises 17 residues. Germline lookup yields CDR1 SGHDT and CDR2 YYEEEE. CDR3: CASSLVGSRSPGNTIYF. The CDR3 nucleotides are TGTGCCAGCAGCTTGGTTGGCTCTCGTTCGCCCGGAAACACCATATATTTT.

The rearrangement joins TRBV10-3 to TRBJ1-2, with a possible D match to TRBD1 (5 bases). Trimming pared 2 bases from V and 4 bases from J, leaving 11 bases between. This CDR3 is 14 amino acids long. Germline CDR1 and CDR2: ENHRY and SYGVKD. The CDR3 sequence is CAISEPGEVYGYTF. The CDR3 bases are TGTGCCATCAGTGAGCCGGGGGAAGTCTATGGCTACACCTTC.

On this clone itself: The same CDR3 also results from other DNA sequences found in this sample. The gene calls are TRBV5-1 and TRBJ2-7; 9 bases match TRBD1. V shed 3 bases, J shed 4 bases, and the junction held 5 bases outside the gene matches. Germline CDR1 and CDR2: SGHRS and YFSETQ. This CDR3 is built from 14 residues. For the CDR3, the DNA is TGCGCCAGCAGCTACGGACAGGGGAATTACGAGCAGTACTTC. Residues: CASSYGQGNYEQYF.

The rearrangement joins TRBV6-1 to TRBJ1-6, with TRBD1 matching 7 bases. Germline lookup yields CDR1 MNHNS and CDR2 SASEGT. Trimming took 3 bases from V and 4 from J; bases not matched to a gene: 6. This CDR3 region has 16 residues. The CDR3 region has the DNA TGTGCCAGCAGTGAGAGACAGGGACCTTATAATTCACCCCTCCACTTT. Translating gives CASSERQGPYNSPLHF.

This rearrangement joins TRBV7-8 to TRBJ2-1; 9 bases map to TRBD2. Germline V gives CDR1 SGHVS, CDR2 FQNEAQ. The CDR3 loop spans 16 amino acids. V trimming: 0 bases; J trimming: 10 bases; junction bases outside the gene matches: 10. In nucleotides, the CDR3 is TGTGCCAGCAGCTTAGCTGGCGGGGGGGCCTTTCAGGAGCAGTTCTTC. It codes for CASSLAGGGAFQEQFF.

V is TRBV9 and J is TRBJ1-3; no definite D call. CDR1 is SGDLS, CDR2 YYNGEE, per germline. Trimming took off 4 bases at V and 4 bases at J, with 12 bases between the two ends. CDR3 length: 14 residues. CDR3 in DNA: TGTGCCAGCAGCCCCGGAAGGGAGGGAAACACCATATATTTT. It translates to CASSPGREGNTIYF.

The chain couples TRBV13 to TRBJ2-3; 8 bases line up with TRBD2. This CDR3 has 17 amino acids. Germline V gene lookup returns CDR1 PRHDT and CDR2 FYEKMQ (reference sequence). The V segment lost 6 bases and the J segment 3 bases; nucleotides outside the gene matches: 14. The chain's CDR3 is CASSFLGGGGMTDTQYF. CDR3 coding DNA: TGTGCCAGCAGTTTCCTTGGTGGCGGGGGGATGACAGATACGCAGTATTTT.

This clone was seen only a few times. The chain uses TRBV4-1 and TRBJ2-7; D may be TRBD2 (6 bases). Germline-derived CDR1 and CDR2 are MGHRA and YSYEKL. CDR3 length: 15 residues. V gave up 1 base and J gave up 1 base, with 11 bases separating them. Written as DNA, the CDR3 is TGCGCCAGCAGCCAAGTAGAAAGCGGGTCCTACGAGCAGTACTTC. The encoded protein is CASSQVESGSYEQYF.

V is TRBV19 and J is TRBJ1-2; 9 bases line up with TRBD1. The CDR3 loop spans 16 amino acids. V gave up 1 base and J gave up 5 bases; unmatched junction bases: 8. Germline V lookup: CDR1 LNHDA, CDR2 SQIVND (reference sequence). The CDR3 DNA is TGTGCCAGTAGTATAGCCCGGGCGACAGGGGGTTATGGCTACACCTTC. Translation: CASSIARATGGYGYTF.

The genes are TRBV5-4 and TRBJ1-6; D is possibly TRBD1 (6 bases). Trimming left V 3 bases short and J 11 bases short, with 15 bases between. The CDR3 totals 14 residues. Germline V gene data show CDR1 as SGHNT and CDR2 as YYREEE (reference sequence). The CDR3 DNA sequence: TGTGCCAGCAGCTGGGGGGGACAAGGCCCACCCCTCCACTTT. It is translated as CASSWGGQGPPLHF. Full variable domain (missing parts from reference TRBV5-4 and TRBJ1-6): ETGVTQSPTHLIKTRGQQVTLRCSSQSGHNTVSWYQQALGQGPQFIFQYYREEENGRGNFPPRFSGLQFPNYSSELNVNALELDDSALYLCASSWGGQGPPLHFGNGTRLTVT.

The CDR3 DNA reads as TGCGCCAGCAGCCAAGATCTCAGGGGCGAGGTGTTTGGCTACACCTTC. Encoded protein: CASSQDLRGEVFGYTF. This sequence joins TRBV4-3 and TRBJ1-2; D may be TRBD1 (6 bases). V lost 0 bases to trimming and J lost 7 bases, with 18 bases between them. CDR1 is LGHNA, CDR2 YSLEER, per germline. CDR3 length equals 16 residues.

The CDR3 spells CASSGQNLMNTEAFF. The CDR3, as DNA: TGTGCCAGCAGCGGTCAGAACCTCATGAACACTGAAGCTTTCTTT. V is TRBV5-4 and J is TRBJ1-1; D is uncertain. Looked up from germline, CDR1 is SGHNT and CDR2 is YYREEE (reference sequence). Deletions cut 4 bases from V and 0 bases from J, with 13 bases between. This CDR3 has 15 amino acids.